Here is one T cell receptor beta chain with its context. Its matching antigen is unknown. The junction had 17 bases not matched to a gene; V was cut back by 7 bases and J by 1 base. Germline-derived CDR1 and CDR2 are MNHNS and SASEGT. This CDR3 has 18 amino acids. The data derive from a study of T cell repertoires in cytomegalovirus infection. Study-level information: Through public TCR beta signatures, both CMV infection and matching HLA type were indicated.

General study results and limits: Identification of carriers of CMV plus the relevant HLA was performed using cumulative public TCR beta family frequency.

TCRdb passed the reads through MiXCR, listing each CDR3 protein once. The sample lists around 310,000 distinct CDR3 sequences, 25% to 35% occurring once. The chain couples TRBV6-1 to TRBJ1-1; the match to TRBD1 covers 8 bases. This TCR derives from a human donor in good health (CMV status not recorded). Some clones in this sample may be carry-over from other donors' samples. The sequenced sample was cultured PBMCs, obtained from culture after CMV antigen stimulation. The CDR3 bases are TGTGCCAGCACTCGATCTAGGACAGGGAGAGGTGCGAACACTGAAGCTTTCTTT. This sequence encodes CASTRSRTGRGANTEAFF.